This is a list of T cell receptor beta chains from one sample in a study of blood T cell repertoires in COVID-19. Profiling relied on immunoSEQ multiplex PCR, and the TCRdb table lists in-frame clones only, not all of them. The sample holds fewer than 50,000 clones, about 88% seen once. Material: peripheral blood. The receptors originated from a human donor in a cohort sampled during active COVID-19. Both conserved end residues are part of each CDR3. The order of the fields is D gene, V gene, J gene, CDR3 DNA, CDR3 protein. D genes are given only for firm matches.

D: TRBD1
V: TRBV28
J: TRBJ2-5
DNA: TGTGCCAGCAGTTCAGACAGGGGACTGCAAGAGACCCAGTACTTC
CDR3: CASSSDRGLQETQYF

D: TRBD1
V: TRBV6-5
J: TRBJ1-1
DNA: TGTGCCAGCAGTTTCACAGGGGGCACTGAAGCTTTCTTT
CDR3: CASSFTGGTEAFF

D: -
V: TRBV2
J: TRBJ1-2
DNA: TGTGCCAGCAGGGCGGACAGCTACTATGGCTACACCTTC
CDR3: CASRADSYYGYTF

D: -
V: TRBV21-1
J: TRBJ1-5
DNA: TGTGCCAGCAGCAAAGCGCTTTGGCGGGACCTAAATCAGCCCCAGCATTTT
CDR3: CASSKALWRDLNQPQHF

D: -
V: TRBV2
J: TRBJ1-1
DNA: TGTGCCAGCAGATTTACGACGGGGAACACTGAAGCTTTCTTT
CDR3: CASRFTTGNTEAFF

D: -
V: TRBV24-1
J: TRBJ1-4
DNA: TGTGCCACCAGCGGCGGAGCAGGGCCGAATGAAAAACTGTTTTTT
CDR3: CATSGGAGPNEKLFF

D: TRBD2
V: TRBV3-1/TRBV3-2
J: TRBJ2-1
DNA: TGTGCCAGCAGCCGCGGGACTAGCAGGTACAATGAGCAGTTCTTC
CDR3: CASSRGTSRYNEQFF

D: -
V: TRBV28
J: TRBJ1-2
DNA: TGTGCCAGCAGGCTTCTAGGGGCAGGGTATGGCTACACCTTC
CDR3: CASRLLGAGYGYTF

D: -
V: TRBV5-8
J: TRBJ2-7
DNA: TGTGCCAGTCCCCTGGAGGCGGGTCCCTACGAGCAGTACTTC
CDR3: CASPLEAGPYEQYF

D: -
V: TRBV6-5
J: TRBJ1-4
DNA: TGTGCCAGCAGTCGGGGGGACGGAAAACTGTTTTTT
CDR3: CASSRGDGKLFF